The 16 T cell receptor beta chains presented below share a single source sample, sequenced in a study of T cells in Graves' hyperthyroidism and ophthalmopathy. Amplification of TCR beta CDR3 regions used RNA as the template. The HTBI set primed first-round TCR CDR3 RT-PCR. MiXCR was run by TCRdb on the multiplex PCR reads, yielding one entry per CDR3 protein. Among about 570,000 distinct CDR3 sequences, 35% to 55% were seen once, and the ten largest hold roughly 19%. The sample taken for sequencing was peripheral blood or thyroid tissue (not recorded which). Receptors were obtained from an adult woman with Graves' disease, either hyperthyroidism or ophthalmopathy (not recorded which).

The chain employs TRBV19 and TRBJ2-5; D tentatively reads TRBD1 or TRBD2 (5 bases each). Looked up from germline, CDR1 is LNHDA and CDR2 is SQIVND (reference sequence). V dropped 4 bases and J dropped 7 bases, with 13 bases sitting between them. The CDR3 loop spans 13 amino acids. This CDR3 reads CASSRGGGGTQYF. The CDR3 DNA is TGTGCCAGTAGTAGGGGCGGAGGCGGGACCCAGTACTTC.

This clonotype was recorded at least ten times. The V gene is TRBV4-2, the J gene TRBJ2-7, with 9 nucleotides matching TRBD1. The CDR3 covers 18 residues. The germline CDR1 and CDR2 sequences are LGHNA and YNFKEQ. V dropped 2 bases and J dropped 0; count of bases not matched to a gene: 11. CDR3: CASSQIINRGPISYEQYF. DNA for the CDR3: TGTGCCAGCAGCCAAATTATTAACAGGGGGCCAATCTCCTACGAGCAGTACTTC.

This clonotype was observed once. V gene TRBV7-2 combines with J gene TRBJ1-5; D gene uncertain. Germline V gene data show CDR1 as SGHTA and CDR2 as FQGNSA. The CDR3 is 14 amino acids. Trimming stripped 5 bases from V and 7 bases from J, with 15 bases between. The CDR3 loop is CASSAYKAGQPQHF. DNA for the CDR3: TGTGCCAGCAGCGCGTACAAAGCCGGGCAGCCCCAGCATTTT.

This clonotype was observed many times. The V call is TRBV29-1, the J call TRBJ2-7; D is possibly TRBD1 (5 bases). Trimming cost V 5 bases and J 2 bases, with 13 bases left between them. CDR1 and CDR2 from the germline V gene are SQVTM and ANQGSEA. This CDR3 region has 13 residues. For the CDR3, the DNA is TGCAGCGTTCGGTGGGCAGGGCCCTACGAGCAGTACTTC. Its protein is CSVRWAGPYEQYF.

This clonotype has at least ten counts. The chain combines TRBV7-9 with TRBJ2-5; the match to TRBD2 covers 7 bases. Unmatched junction bases numbered 9, after V lost 4 bases and J lost 4 bases. This CDR3 comprises 15 residues. Germline V CDR1 and CDR2: SEHNR, FQNEAQ (reference sequence). CDR3 residues: CASSSGTTIVETQYF. CDR3 in DNA: TGTGCCAGCAGCTCCGGGACTACAATAGTAGAGACCCAGTACTTC.

In this sample, this clonotype turned up many times. This chain joins TRBV6-6 and TRBJ2-7; 8 bases map to TRBD2. V gave up 6 bases and J gave up 7 bases; unmatched junction bases: 11. Germline lookup yields CDR1 MNHNY and CDR2 SVGAGI (reference sequence). The CDR3 sequence is 14 residues long. The CDR3 DNA sequence: TGTGCCAGCAGGGAAGCGGGAGATGTGAGGGAGCAGTACTTC. The encoded protein is CASREAGDVREQYF.

This chain uses TRBV9 with TRBJ2-5, with a weak D call TRBD1 (6 bases). The CDR3 loop spans 13 amino acids. With 4 bases removed from V and 5 bases from J, the gap between germline ends came to 12 bases. In germline, CDR1 is SGDLS, CDR2 YYNGEE. The CDR3 sequence is CASSPHGGETQYF. For the CDR3, the DNA is TGTGCCAGCAGCCCTCATGGGGGCGAGACCCAGTACTTC. Filled out from reference TRBV9 and TRBJ2-5, the complete variable domain reads DSGVTQTPKHLITATGQRVTLRCSPRSGDLSVYWYQQSLDQGLQFLIQYYNGEERAKGNILERFSAQQFPDLHSELNLSSLELGDSALYFCASSPHGGETQYFGPGTRLLVL.

The chain is built from TRBV6-1 and TRBJ1-4; D unclear. Germline lookup yields CDR1 MNHNS and CDR2 SASEGT. The CDR3 sequence is 17 residues long. The V gene lost 6 bases and the J gene lost 5 bases, with 22 bases spanning the gap. Here the CDR3 DNA reads TGTGCCAGCAGGCAGCGACCGGGCACAACTCAAAATGAAAAACTGTTTTTT. Protein product: CASRQRPGTTQNEKLFF.

The chain carries TRBV7-6 and TRBJ2-7, with D unresolved. The germline CDR1 and CDR2 sequences are SGHVS and FNYEAQ. V was pared by 5 bases and J by 3 bases, with 17 bases between. The CDR3 is 15 residues long. The CDR3 bases are TGTGCCAGCAGCCCGACCGGCGGTTGGAACTACGAGCAGTACTTC. Its translation: CASSPTGGWNYEQYF.

The J gene is TRBJ2-5, the V gene TRBV29-1, with D perhaps matching TRBD2 (6 bases). The CDR3 is made up of 12 amino acids. V gave up 3 bases and J gave up 7 bases, with 12 bases separating them. Looked up from germline, CDR1 is SQVTM and CDR2 is ANQGSEA. The CDR3, as DNA: TGCAGCGTTGAGCCGGGGGACTCGACCCAGTACTTC. Translation gives CSVEPGDSTQYF.

The table lists this clonotype with many counts. The chain couples TRBV20-1 to TRBJ1-1; the D is unclear. CDR1 is DFQATT, CDR2 SNEGSKA, per germline (reference sequence). V was shortened by 6 bases and J by 4 bases, with 12 bases between the two germline ends. The CDR3 runs to 12 residues. The DNA for the CDR3 is TGCAGTGCCCCCATGGCAGGCACTGAAGCTTTCTTT. Its protein product is CSAPMAGTEAFF.

In this sample, this clonotype turned up many times. The chain couples TRBV4-1 to TRBJ2-7; D gene unclear. Germline-derived CDR1 and CDR2 are MGHRA and YSYEKL. Trimming removed 1 base at V and 4 bases at J, with 17 bases between. The CDR3 has 16 amino acids. The DNA for the CDR3 is TGCGCCAGCAGCCAAGGGCAGGCAGCCTCTGCTTACGAGCAGTACTTC. Amino acid sequence: CASSQGQAASAYEQYF.

This clonotype showed up many times. The V and J genes are TRBV12-3 or TRBV12-4 and TRBJ1-6, with no clear D. There are 16 residues in the CDR3. V lost 1 base, J lost 6 bases, and 13 bases lay in between. CDR3 sequence reads: CASSLGSGMANSPLHF. The CDR3 DNA sequence: TGTGCCAGCAGTTTAGGCTCCGGAATGGCTAATTCACCCCTCCACTTT.

This clonotype was picked up many times. The V call is TRBV24-1, the J call TRBJ1-1, with TRBD1 identical over 10 bases. Germline CDR1 reads KGHDR; CDR2 reads SFDVKD. The CDR3 has 16 amino acids. The V segment lost 7 bases and the J segment 1 base; nucleotides outside the gene matches: 8. CDR3 in DNA: TGTGCCACCAGGGGCCGGGACAGGGGCCCGAACACTGAAGCTTTCTTT. Translation: CATRGRDRGPNTEAFF.

This clonotype has at least ten counts. The chain joins TRBV3-1 to TRBJ2-7, with 8 bases fitting TRBD2. This CDR3 has 15 residues. Trimming cost V 5 bases and J 1 base; bases outside gene matches: 7. Germline CDR1 and CDR2: LGHDT and YNNKEL (reference sequence). CDR3 nucleotides: TGTGCCAGCAGCACCACGGGAGGGATTTCCTACGAGCAGTACTTC. Translation gives CASSTTGGISYEQYF.

The chain couples TRBV9 to TRBJ2-2, with 8 positions matching TRBD2. This CDR3 is built from 16 residues. Germline V gene lookup returns CDR1 SGDLS and CDR2 YYNGEE. V was clipped by 7 bases and J by 2 bases; unmatched bases: 10. The CDR3 DNA reads TGTGCCAGCCACGGGAGGAGCGGGAGTAACACCGGGGAGCTGTTTTTT. Its protein product is CASHGRSGSNTGELFF.